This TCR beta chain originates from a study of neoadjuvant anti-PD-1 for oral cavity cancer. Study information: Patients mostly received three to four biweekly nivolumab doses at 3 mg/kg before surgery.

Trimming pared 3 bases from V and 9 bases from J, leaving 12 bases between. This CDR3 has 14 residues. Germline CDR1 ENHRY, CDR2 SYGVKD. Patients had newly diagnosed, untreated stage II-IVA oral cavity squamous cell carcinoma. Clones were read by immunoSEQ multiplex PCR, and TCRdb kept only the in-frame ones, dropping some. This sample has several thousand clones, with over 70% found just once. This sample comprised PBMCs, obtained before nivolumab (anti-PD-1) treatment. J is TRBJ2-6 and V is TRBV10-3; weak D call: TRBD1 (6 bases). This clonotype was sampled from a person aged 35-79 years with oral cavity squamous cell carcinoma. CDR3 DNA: TGTGCCATCAGTGAAAAAAACAGGGACAACGTCCTGACTTTC. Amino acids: CAISEKNRDNVLTF.